This TCR beta chain was sequenced during a study of control samples from healthy donors and cancer patients. Repertoires were generated with immunoSEQ multiplex PCR, while TCRdb's copy carries only in-frame clones and drops some. The table records roughly 88,000 clones, approximately 91% of them present only once. The CDR3 spans 15 residues. Trimming left V 5 bases short and J 2 bases short, with 12 bases between. Germline CDR1 MGHDK, CDR2 SYGVNS. The V call is TRBV25-1, the J call TRBJ2-2; the D gene could be TRBD1 or TRBD2 (5 bases each). Specimen: blood. This clonotype was sampled from a woman aged 25-40 years in good health. The CDR3 sequence: CASSFTGTNTGELFF. The CDR3 nucleotides read TGTGCCAGCAGTTTCACCGGGACCAACACCGGGGAGCTGTTTTTT.